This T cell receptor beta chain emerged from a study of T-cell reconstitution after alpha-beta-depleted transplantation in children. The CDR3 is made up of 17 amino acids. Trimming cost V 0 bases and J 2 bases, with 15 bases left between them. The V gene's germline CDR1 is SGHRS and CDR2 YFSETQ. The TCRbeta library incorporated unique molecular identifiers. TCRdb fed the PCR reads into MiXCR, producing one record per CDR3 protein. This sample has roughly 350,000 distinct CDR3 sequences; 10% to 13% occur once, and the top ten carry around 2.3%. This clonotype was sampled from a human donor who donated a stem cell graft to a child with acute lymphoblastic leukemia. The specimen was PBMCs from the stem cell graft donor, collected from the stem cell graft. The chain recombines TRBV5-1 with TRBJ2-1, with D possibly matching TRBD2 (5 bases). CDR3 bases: TGCGCCAGCAGCTTGGATTCGGGGTCAGCAGCCTACAATGAGCAGTTCTTC. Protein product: CASSLDSGSAAYNEQFF.